Given below is one T cell receptor (beta chain) in context. Its cognate antigen is unknown. The data stem from a study of cytomegalovirus exposure and HLA in healthy donors. Germline V lookup: CDR1 SGHDT, CDR2 YYEEEE. V was pared by 2 bases and J by 9 bases, with 15 bases between. This CDR3 has 14 residues. PCR was performed using 60 Vbeta and 13 Jbeta primers. TCRdb's table, derived via immunoSEQ multiplex PCR, lists solely in-frame clones and lacks some. The sample has fewer than 150,000 clones; 70% to 80% are singletons. Study conclusions and caveats: Accurate HLA-A and HLA-B prediction from TCR beta sequences was reported for most subjects. Indistinguishable V segments such as TRBV6-2 and TRBV6-3 were excluded.

This rearrangement joins TRBV5-6 to TRBJ2-1; the D gene is possibly TRBD1 (6 bases). Source material: PBMCs. This sequence was found in a man between 18 and 35 years old in good health and CMV-seronegative. CDR3 in amino acids: CASSFQGSHAEQFF. DNA of the CDR3: TGTGCCAGCAGCTTCCAGGGGTCCCACGCTGAGCAGTTCTTC.